A selection of T cell receptor beta chains follows, all from one sample in a study of blood T cell repertoires in COVID-19. Using immunoSEQ multiplex PCR, the repertoire was profiled, and TCRdb retains in-frame clones only, with some absent. The repertoire includes 200,000 or so clones, roughly 90% of them detected once, and over 3% sits in the top ten. Material: PBMCs or T cells enriched from blood (not recorded which). All receptors derive from a woman aged 40 to 50 with acute COVID-19. Each CDR3 is given with its conserved first and last residue. Fields, in order: V gene, D gene, J gene, clone size, CDR3 DNA, CDR3 protein. A D gene is named only where the DNA matches it firmly. Clone sizes are given selectively: once, few, many, or a class where the clone is expanded.

TRBV27	TRBD1	TRBJ1-5	.	TGTGCCAGCAGTTTTGTCGGGACAGGGAATCAGCCCCAGCATTTT	CASSFVGTGNQPQHF
TRBV9	TRBD1	TRBJ1-5	once	TGTGCCAGCAGCGTTGGGACAGTACATCAGCCCCAGCATTTT	CASSVGTVHQPQHF
TRBV7-6	.	TRBJ1-2	.	TGTGCCAGCAGCCCCACCACAGGGCTCTATGGCTACACCTTC	CASSPTTGLYGYTF
TRBV2	.	TRBJ1-4	.	TGTGCCAGCAGTGATAGGGGGGGCTTTGAAAAACTGTTTTTT	CASSDRGGFEKLFF
TRBV29-1	.	TRBJ1-1	.	TGCAGCGTTGGACAGCTTCTAAGCACTGAAGCTTTCTTT	CSVGQLLSTEAFF
TRBV9	.	TRBJ1-3	few	TGTGCCAGCACCGCCGGACTTGGAAACACCATATATTTT	CASTAGLGNTIYF
TRBV2	.	TRBJ1-2	.	TGTGCCAGCATAGGACAGCCAGCTAACTATGGCTACACCTTC	CASIGQPANYGYTF
TRBV6-5	.	TRBJ1-1	.	TGTGCCAGCAGAACGGGGAACACTGAAGCTTTCTTT	CASRTGNTEAFF
TRBV27	.	TRBJ1-1	.	TGTGCCAGCAGTTTGCGTATGAACACTGAAGCTTTCTTT	CASSLRMNTEAFF
TRBV11-3	.	TRBJ2-2	once	TGTGCCAGCAGCTCGGGGGTAGCAAACACCGGGGAGCTGTTTTTT	CASSSGVANTGELFF
TRBV6-5	.	TRBJ2-2	.	TGTGCCAGCAGCCCCGGCAGGGTATACACCGGGGAGCTGTTTTTT	CASSPGRVYTGELFF
TRBV9	.	TRBJ2-5	.	TGTGCCAGCAGCGTAGCCGGCGGGCTGGAGACCCAGTACTTC	CASSVAGGLETQYF
TRBV3-1/TRBV3-2	TRBD2	TRBJ2-3	.	TGTGCCAGCAGCTGGCTAAGCGGGGGGGACTCAGATACGCAGTATTTT	CASSWLSGGDSDTQYF
TRBV4-3	.	TRBJ1-2	few	TGCGCCAGCAGCCAAGATTGGGCAGGGGATGGCTACACCTTC	CASSQDWAGDGYTF
TRBV3-1/TRBV3-2	.	TRBJ1-4	.	TGTGCCAGCAGCCAAGCAATCGGCAGGGCAAATGAAAAACTGTTTTTT	CASSQAIGRANEKLFF
TRBV6-5	.	TRBJ2-3	.	TGTGCCAGCGGAAGGACACCTCTTTCAGATACGCAGTATTTT	CASGRTPLSDTQYF
TRBV21-1	.	TRBJ1-5	.	TGTGCCAGCAGCAAACGGACAGTGGACAGGGTCGAGATGGATAATCCCCAGCATTTT	CASSKRTVDRVEMDNPQHF
TRBV7-2	TRBD2	TRBJ2-5	.	TGTGCCAGCAGCCCACCGGGACTAGCGGGGCAAGAGACCCAGTACTTC	CASSPPGLAGQETQYF
TRBV18	.	TRBJ1-5	.	TGTGCCAGCTCTCAACAGGGAATGGGCAATCAGCCCCAGCATTTT	CASSQQGMGNQPQHF
TRBV28	TRBD2	TRBJ2-3	.	TGTGCCAGCAGTCCCAGCGGGGGCTTCACCGCTACGCAGTATTTT	CASSPSGGFTATQYF
TRBV14	TRBD1	TRBJ1-6	many	TGTGCCAGCAGCCTAGGGGGCGGTGGTAATTCACCCCTCCACTTT	CASSLGGGGNSPLHF
TRBV10-3	TRBD1	TRBJ1-2	.	TGTGCCATTGGGACAGGGGGCATCTATGGCTACACCTTC	CAIGTGGIYGYTF
TRBV5-4	.	TRBJ2-2	.	TGTGCCAGCAGCTTGGAAGACAGGACCGGGGAGCTGTTTTTT	CASSLEDRTGELFF
TRBV5-1	.	TRBJ1-3	.	TGCGCCAGCAGCTTAATCCCGGGGGCTGGAAACACCATATATTTT	CASSLIPGAGNTIYF
TRBV19	.	TRBJ1-4	.	TGTGCCAGTAGTAAATACGACAGTGAAAAACTGTTTTTT	CASSKYDSEKLFF
TRBV18	TRBD1	TRBJ1-1	few	TGTGCCAGCTCACCGTCCACAGGGGTGACTGAAGCTTTCTTT	CASSPSTGVTEAFF
TRBV7-3	.	TRBJ2-1	.	TGTGCCAGCAGCTCTATGCAAACCAATGAGCAGTTCTTC	CASSSMQTNEQFF
TRBV7-8	.	TRBJ1-1	.	TGTGCCAGCAGCTTCTTTCGGACAGAACGGCGGAGCACTGAAGCTTTCTTT	CASSFFRTERRSTEAFF
TRBV9	TRBD1	TRBJ2-2	.	TGTGCCAGCAGAAAGACAGGGCAGAACACCGGGGAGCTGTTTTTT	CASRKTGQNTGELFF
TRBV7-2	.	TRBJ1-1	few	TGTGCCAGCAGCTTATTGTCCCGGCAGGGGACTGAAGCTTTCTTT	CASSLLSRQGTEAFF
TRBV27	TRBD2	TRBJ2-3	.	TGTGCCAGCAGCCTCCGACTAGCAAGCACAGATACGCAGTATTTT	CASSLRLASTDTQYF
TRBV9	.	TRBJ1-6	.	TGTGCCAGCAGCGCGGCACAGGGAAATAATTCACCCCTCCACTTT	CASSAAQGNNSPLHF
TRBV6-5	.	TRBJ1-1	few	TGTGCCAGCAGTTACTCGAGGGGGTTGAACACTGAAGCTTTCTTT	CASSYSRGLNTEAFF
TRBV5-6	.	TRBJ1-2	.	TGTGCCAGCAGCTTGGTAGCCCTCCGCTCAGGGAACGACTATGGCTACACCTTC	CASSLVALRSGNDYGYTF
TRBV5-1	TRBD1	TRBJ2-3	.	TGCGCCAGCACCAAACAGGGGGTTGGTAAAGATACGCAGTATTTT	CASTKQGVGKDTQYF
TRBV6-2/TRBV6-3	TRBD2	TRBJ2-3	.	TGTGCCAGCAGTTACTGGCCACTGGCGGGGGGATCAGATACGCAGTATTTT	CASSYWPLAGGSDTQYF
TRBV2	TRBD2	TRBJ2-3	once	TGTGCCAGCAACGGACTAGCGGGGGGCACAGATACGCAGTATTTT	CASNGLAGGTDTQYF
TRBV13	.	TRBJ1-1	.	TGTGCCAGCAGCTTAGGAGTCGGGGTCAAAGCTTTCTTT	CASSLGVGVKAFF
TRBV12-3/TRBV12-4	.	TRBJ1-1	.	TGTGCCAGCAGCATAGGGGTAACTGAAGCTTTCTTT	CASSIGVTEAFF
TRBV27	TRBD1	TRBJ1-1	.	TGTGCCAGCAGTCCCGGACAGGGGATGAACACTGAAGCTTTCTTT	CASSPGQGMNTEAFF
TRBV30	.	TRBJ1-2	.	TGTGCCTGGAGACGTACATCCCTCTACTATGGCTACACCTTC	CAWRRTSLYYGYTF